The 20 T cell receptor beta chains reported below all come from one sample, sequenced in a study of T cells after yellow fever vaccination. From the 5' RACE reads, TCRdb called clonotypes with MiXCR, one entry per CDR3 protein. The sample yields about 140,000 distinct CDR3 sequences, under 8% seen once. Sequencing was performed on CD4+ T cells sorted from PBMCs, taken 10 days after the yellow fever booster vaccination. The source is a man aged 25 to 45 who received the YFV17D yellow fever vaccine.

This clonotype was counted at least ten times. The V and J genes are TRBV7-2 and TRBJ2-3; D gene unclear. The CDR3 length is 14 residues. CDR1 and CDR2 from the germline V gene are SGHTA and FQGNSA. V gave up 8 bases and J gave up 0 bases, with 12 bases separating them. CDR3: CASSRRVSTDTQYF. The CDR3 region has the DNA TGTGCCAGCTCCCGAAGGGTCAGCACAGATACGCAGTATTTT.

V is TRBV3-1 and J is TRBJ1-1, with unresolved D. Germline CDR1 LGHDT, CDR2 YNNKEL (reference sequence). The CDR3 is made up of 17 amino acids. With 11 bases removed from V and 0 bases from J, the gap between germline ends came to 25 bases. CDR3 loop: CASCYYSRRTLNTEAFF. In DNA, the CDR3 is TGTGCCTCCTGCTACTATAGCAGGAGAACCCTGAACACTGAAGCTTTCTTT.

This clonotype was detected ten times or more. The chain couples TRBV20-1 to TRBJ1-1; no clear D gene. V was clipped by 5 bases and J by 1 base, with 8 bases between them. From germline, CDR1 is DFQATT and CDR2 SNEGSKA (reference sequence). This CDR3 has 12 amino acids. CDR3 region: CSAGPSNTEAFF. The DNA of the CDR3 is TGCAGTGCTGGACCGTCGAACACTGAAGCTTTCTTT.

This clonotype was seen at least ten times. The chain combines TRBV20-1 with TRBJ2-3; 11 bases fit TRBD2. The CDR3 contains 16 residues. The germline V gene has CDR1 DFQATT and CDR2 SNEGSKA (reference sequence). Trimming removed 6 bases from V and 5 bases from J; junction bases left unmatched: 13. This CDR3 reads CSAGGRSTSGIDTQYF. DNA of the CDR3: TGCAGTGCGGGGGGACGGTCGACTAGCGGGATAGATACGCAGTATTTT.

This clonotype was picked up many times. The rearrangement joins TRBV2 to TRBJ2-1; the D gene is possibly TRBD2 (6 bases). The ends were cut back, 6 bases at V and 2 bases at J, with 8 bases in the middle. This CDR3 comprises 13 residues. Looked up from germline, CDR1 is SNHLY and CDR2 is FYNNEI. The CDR3 protein is CASREGPYNEQFF. In nucleotides, the CDR3 is TGTGCCAGCAGGGAGGGACCCTACAATGAGCAGTTCTTC.

This clonotype was counted at least ten times. The CDR3 DNA sequence: TGCAGCGCCTCGGACAGGGGGCTTTATGGCTACACCTTC. It encodes CSASDRGLYGYTF. The rearrangement links TRBV29-1 to TRBJ1-2, with TRBD1 matching over 11 bases. This CDR3 region has 13 residues. The germline V gene has CDR1 SQVTM and CDR2 ANQGSEA. V was clipped by 7 bases and J by 5 bases; unmatched bases: 6. Full variable domain (missing parts from reference TRBV29-1 and TRBJ1-2): SAVISQKPSRDICQRGTSLTIQCQVDSQVTMMFWYRQQPGQSLTLIATANQGSEATYESGFVIDKFPISRPNLTFSTLTVSNMSPEDSSIYLCSASDRGLYGYTFGSGTRLTVV.

This clonotype showed up many times. The chain links TRBV29-1 to TRBJ2-7; a weak D match, TRBD1 (6 bases). The CDR3 is made up of 12 amino acids. Germline-derived CDR1 and CDR2 are SQVTM and ANQGSEA. Trimming stripped 5 bases from V and 3 bases from J, with 11 bases between. In DNA, the CDR3 is TGCAGCGTTCTACAGGGTATCTACGAGCAGTACTTC. Its protein product is CSVLQGIYEQYF.

In its sample, this clonotype was seen many times. V and J are TRBV7-8 and TRBJ2-1, with D unclear. V was trimmed by 1 base and J by 5 bases, leaving 12 bases between them. CDR1 and CDR2 from the germline V gene are SGHVS and FQNEAQ. The CDR3 loop spans 15 amino acids. The CDR3 nucleotides are TGTGCCAGCAGCTTAGTACGACTGGGGAACAATGAGCAGTTCTTC. This sequence encodes CASSLVRLGNNEQFF.

In its sample, this clonotype was seen many times. This chain uses TRBV7-2 with TRBJ2-2, with D tentatively TRBD1 or TRBD2 (5 bases each). Germline V gene data show CDR1 as SGHTA and CDR2 as FQGNSA. The CDR3 runs 13 residues. V lost 4 bases and J lost 8, with 11 bases in between. The CDR3 protein is CASSSRDGGELFF. CDR3 DNA: TGTGCCAGCAGCTCCCGGGACGGTGGGGAGCTGTTTTTT.

This clonotype has a handful of counts. The chain uses TRBV3-1 and TRBJ2-5; 9 nucleotides match TRBD2. J gave up 0 bases and V 5 bases, and 4 bases lay outside the gene matches. This CDR3 contains 15 residues. The germline gives CDR1 LGHDT, CDR2 YNNKEL (reference sequence). CDR3 sequence reads: CASSYPSGNQETQYF. CDR3 bases: TGTGCCAGCAGCTATCCTAGCGGGAACCAAGAGACCCAGTACTTC.

In regard to this clonotype: This may be a read error, as it is one base from a much larger clone. The gene calls are TRBV20-1 and TRBJ2-7; 13 nucleotides line up with TRBD2. The germline gives CDR1 DFQATT, CDR2 SNEGSKA (reference sequence). This CDR3 has 14 amino acids. CDR3: CSARATSGRDDQYF. CDR3 DNA: TGCAGTGCTAGAGCAACTAGCGGGAGGGACGACCAGTACTTC.

The chain is built from TRBV18 and TRBJ2-5, with a possible D match to TRBD1 (5 bases). CDR3 size: 13 residues. Germline loops: CDR1 KGHSH, CDR2 LQKENI. Trimming took off 2 bases at V and 5 bases at J, with 9 bases between the two ends. CDR3 region: CASSPSRVETQYF. The CDR3 bases are TGTGCCAGCTCACCAAGCAGGGTCGAGACCCAGTACTTC.

Many counts were recorded for this clonotype. The chain recombines TRBV5-1 with TRBJ2-5, with D possibly matching TRBD2 (5 bases). Trimming took 0 bases from V and 1 from J, leaving 10 bases between them. Germline values: CDR1 SGHRS, CDR2 YFSETQ. This CDR3 is built from 15 residues. This CDR3 is CASSLAGIPQETQYF. Written as DNA, the CDR3 is TGCGCCAGCAGCTTGGCGGGGATACCCCAAGAGACCCAGTACTTC. Looking up the rest from reference TRBV5-1 and TRBJ2-5 gives the full variable domain: KAGVTQTPRYLIKTRGQQVTLSCSPISGHRSVSWYQQTPGQGLQFLFEYFSETQRNKGNFPGRFSGRQFSNSRSEMNVSTLELGDSALYLCASSLAGIPQETQYFGPGTRLLVL.

The sample holds a few counts of this clonotype. The chain carries TRBV6-5 and TRBJ2-5, with 9 bases identical to TRBD2. V lost 3 bases, J lost 5 bases, and 7 bases stayed unmatched. The V gene's germline CDR1 is MNHEY and CDR2 SVGAGI. The CDR3 has 15 amino acids. The CDR3: CASSYLAGGTETQYF. CDR3 nucleotides: TGTGCCAGCAGTTATTTGGCGGGAGGGACGGAGACCCAGTACTTC.

This clonotype was recorded at least ten times. The V call is TRBV7-3, the J call TRBJ1-5; D gene ambiguous. The V gene lost 1 base and the J gene lost 5 bases, with 6 bases spanning the gap. Germline-derived CDR1 and CDR2 are SGHTA and FQGTGA. CDR3 size: 13 residues. Here the CDR3 reads CASSLSWDQPQHF. The CDR3 DNA is TGTGCCAGCAGCTTAAGTTGGGATCAGCCCCAGCATTTT. Based on the CDR3 plus reference TRBV7-3 and TRBJ1-5, the full variable domain is GAGVSQTPSNKVTEKGKYVELRCDPISGHTALYWYRQSLGQGPEFLIYFQGTGAADDSGLPNDRFFAVRPEGSVSTLKIQRTERGDSAVYLCASSLSWDQPQHFGDGTRLSIL.

This clonotype showed up many times. J is TRBJ2-3 and V is TRBV15; D unclear. In germline, CDR1 is LNHNV, CDR2 YYDKDF (reference sequence). Trimming took off 1 base at V and 6 bases at J, with 8 bases between the two ends. The length of the CDR3 is 13 residues. This CDR3 reads CATSRGDWDTQYF. Written as DNA, the CDR3 is TGTGCCACCAGCAGAGGGGATTGGGATACGCAGTATTTT.

This clonotype was seen a single time. The V call is TRBV5-1, the J call TRBJ2-3, with unresolved D. Deletions cut 1 base from V and 2 bases from J, with 8 bases between. Germline V CDR1 and CDR2: SGHRS, YFSETQ. The CDR3 runs to 14 residues. The CDR3 DNA reads TGCGCCAGCAGCTTGAAAAGGGACACAGATACGCAGTATTTT. Its protein product is CASSLKRDTDTQYF.

This clonotype was detected ten times or more. V and J are TRBV5-5 and TRBJ2-7, with D possibly matching TRBD2 (5 bases). The CDR3 is 14 residues long. Trimming took 4 bases from V and 7 from J, leaving 18 bases between them. Per germline, CDR1 SGHKS and CDR2 YYEKEE (reference sequence). CDR3 bases: TGTGCCAGCAGCCCAACCCCGGGGATGAGGGAGCAGTACTTC. It translates to CASSPTPGMREQYF.

This clonotype was found many times. This chain uses TRBV19 with TRBJ2-5, with 8 bases fitting TRBD1. The CDR3 has 14 amino acids. Germline V lookup: CDR1 LNHDA, CDR2 SQIVND (reference sequence). V gave up 8 bases and J gave up 5 bases; unmatched junction bases: 10. The DNA for the CDR3 is TGTGCCAGTCGCAGGGGGCTTCCGGGGGAGACCCAGTACTTC. It codes for CASRRGLPGETQYF.

Ten or more counts support this clonotype. The chain couples TRBV28 to TRBJ1-2; TRBD1 aligns across 7 bases. The CDR3 is 16 residues long. Germline V gene lookup returns CDR1 MDHEN and CDR2 SYDVKM. Trimming took 5 bases from V and 3 from J; bases not matched to a gene: 12. The CDR3 here is CASSRGRRGQDYGYTF. DNA of the CDR3: TGTGCCAGCAGTAGGGGAAGGAGGGGGCAAGACTATGGCTACACCTTC.